These T cell receptor beta chains were read from a single sample in a study of blood T cell repertoires in COVID-19. TCRdb keeps only in-frame clones here, not all; method: immunoSEQ multiplex PCR. The table records about 120,000 clones, 90% of them present only once. Sequencing was performed on peripheral blood. The receptor source for this set is a woman in her fifties or sixties with COVID-19, enrolled during active disease. CDR3s include the opening cysteine and the closing phenylalanine or tryptophan. The order of the fields is V gene, D gene, CDR3 length, J gene, clone size, CDR3 DNA, CDR3 protein. D genes are given only for firm matches. Clone size is not always given. Where it is, it says once, few, many or a class for expanded clones.

TRBV11-2	-	17	TRBJ2-7	-	TGTGCCAGCAGCAGCCTAAAGCCTGACAGGACCCCCTACGAGCAGTACTTC	CASSSLKPDRTPYEQYF
TRBV6-2/TRBV6-3	TRBD2	16	TRBJ2-7	-	TGTGCCAGCAGTTACGGTCCTAGCGGGCCAACCTACGAGCAGTACTTC	CASSYGPSGPTYEQYF
TRBV4-3	-	15	TRBJ1-6	-	TGCGCCAGCAGCCAAGTTGAGGTATATAATTCACCCCTCCACTTT	CASSQVEVYNSPLHF
TRBV29-1	TRBD1	14	TRBJ2-7	-	TGCAGCGTTGAAGGGGAACAGGGGGGCTACGAGCAGTACTTC	CSVEGEQGGYEQYF
TRBV9	-	15	TRBJ1-1	-	TGTGCCAGCAGTCGCGACCCAGGCCCGAACACTGAAGCTTTCTTT	CASSRDPGPNTEAFF
TRBV2	TRBD1	14	TRBJ1-5	-	TGTGCCAGCAGCGGGACAGGGGCGTTTCAGCCCCAGCATTTT	CASSGTGAFQPQHF
TRBV7-3	-	13	TRBJ2-2	few	TGTGCCAGCAGCCCCACGGGCACCGGGGAGCTGTTTTTT	CASSPTGTGELFF
TRBV11-2	TRBD1	17	TRBJ2-3	-	TGTGCCAGCAGCTTAGAGCGCAGGGGGTTCTTCCCAGATACGCAGTATTTT	CASSLERRGFFPDTQYF
TRBV5-4	-	15	TRBJ2-3	-	TGTGCCAGCAGCTTGAGGGGGACCAGCACAGATACGCAGTATTTT	CASSLRGTSTDTQYF
TRBV15	TRBD2	16	TRBJ2-1	-	TGTGCCACCAGCAGAGAGGGGGGGAGCTCCTACAATGAGCAGTTCTTC	CATSREGGSSYNEQFF
TRBV3-1/TRBV3-2	-	16	TRBJ2-7	few	TGTGCCAGCAGCCAAGTTGCTGTGAGGTTCTCCTACGAGCAGTACTTC	CASSQVAVRFSYEQYF
TRBV6-5	-	14	TRBJ2-7	-	TGTGCCAGCAGTTACGAGTGGGGCCAAGGCGAGCAGTACTTC	CASSYEWGQGEQYF
TRBV13	-	14	TRBJ1-6	-	TGTGCCAGCAGCTTAGACAGGGTGGGTTCACCCCTCCACTTT	CASSLDRVGSPLHF
TRBV7-6	-	15	TRBJ1-1	-	TGTGCCAGCAGCCTTCAGGGGCCGAGGTACACTGAAGCTTTCTTT	CASSLQGPRYTEAFF
TRBV11-3	-	14	TRBJ1-1	-	TGTGCCAGCAGCTTAGACGGAGAGAACACTGAAGCTTTCTTT	CASSLDGENTEAFF
TRBV7-7	-	13	TRBJ2-1	-	TGTGCCAGCAGCTTAAGGGCCGGGGTTGAGCAGTTCTTC	CASSLRAGVEQFF
TRBV6-5	TRBD1	13	TRBJ1-1	-	TGTGCCAGCAACCCGACAGGGGGCACTGAAGCTTTCTTT	CASNPTGGTEAFF
TRBV19	-	13	TRBJ2-7	-	TGTGCCACCCAGGCGGCGGGGATTGACGAGCAGTACTTC	CATQAAGIDEQYF
TRBV18	-	12	TRBJ2-7	-	TGTGCCAGCTCACCCTTCGCCAGCGAGCAGTACTTC	CASSPFASEQYF
TRBV15	TRBD1	15	TRBJ1-2	once	TGTGCCACCAGCAGAGGACAGGGTCAAGGCTATGGCTACACCTTC	CATSRGQGQGYGYTF
TRBV10-3	-	14	TRBJ1-1	-	TGTGCCATCAGGTTTGACACCGGGAACACTGAAGCTTTCTTT	CAIRFDTGNTEAFF
TRBV11-3	-	13	TRBJ1-2	-	TGTGCCAGCAGCTTAGATCGGGGTGCCGACTACACCTTC	CASSLDRGADYTF
TRBV13	TRBD2	17	TRBJ2-1	-	TGTGCCAGCAGCTATGGGACTAGCGGGGGGGCCGGGAAGCTGCAGTTCTTC	CASSYGTSGGAGKLQFF
TRBV19	TRBD1	13	TRBJ1-1	-	TGTGCCAGCCGGGGACAGGCGAACACTGAAGCTTTCTTT	CASRGQANTEAFF
TRBV7-2	-	15	TRBJ1-3	-	TGTGCCAGCAGCCCCCGGGGGATGGCGGGAAACACCATATATTTT	CASSPRGMAGNTIYF
TRBV19	TRBD1	15	TRBJ2-5	-	TGTGCCAGTAGTCTCGGGACAGAGCTTCAAGAGACCCAGTACTTC	CASSLGTELQETQYF
TRBV2	-	15	TRBJ1-5	once	TGTGCCAGCAGTGAAGGTTTCCCCCCTAATCAGCCCCAGCATTTT	CASSEGFPPNQPQHF
TRBV18	-	14	TRBJ2-3	-	TGTGCCAGCTCACCACCTGGAGCGGCAGATACGCAGTATTTT	CASSPPGAADTQYF
TRBV11-3	TRBD1	13	TRBJ2-2	-	TGTGCCAGCAGCGCTCAGGGGGCCGGGGAGCTGTTTTTT	CASSAQGAGELFF
TRBV10-1	TRBD1	13	TRBJ1-5	-	TGCGCCAGCAACAGGGGGGGGAGACAGCCCCAGCATTTT	CASNRGGRQPQHF
TRBV6-6	TRBD1	16	TRBJ1-2	-	TGTGCCAGCAGTTACTCGACACAGGGGGTGGTGTATGGCTACACCTTC	CASSYSTQGVVYGYTF
TRBV4-1	TRBD2	16	TRBJ2-1	-	TGCGCCAGCAGCCAGGAATTAGCGGGGGGTTTCAATGAGCAGTTCTTC	CASSQELAGGFNEQFF
TRBV3-1/TRBV3-2	-	15	TRBJ1-2	once	TGTGCCAGCAGCAAGCACAGGAGTGAGAACTATGGCTACACCTTC	CASSKHRSENYGYTF
TRBV7-2	TRBD1	16	TRBJ2-7	-	TGTGCCAGCAGCACCAAACCTGGGGGACAGGGCTACGAGCAGTACTTC	CASSTKPGGQGYEQYF
TRBV12-2	-	18	TRBJ2-7	-	TGTGCAAGTCGCCCTCCCCTCGACCCGGGACATCCGGCAAGGGAGCAGTACTTC	CASRPPLDPGHPAREQYF
TRBV9	-	14	TRBJ1-2	-	TGTGCCAGCAGCGTAGACCCAGCTAACTATGGCTACACCTTC	CASSVDPANYGYTF
TRBV15	-	14	TRBJ1-5	few	TGTGCCACCAGCAGAGGGGACTCGGGTCAGCCCCAGCATTTT	CATSRGDSGQPQHF
TRBV6-5	-	14	TRBJ1-6	-	TGTGCCAGCAGTTACAGTGGGGCAAATTCACCCCTCCACTTT	CASSYSGANSPLHF
TRBV9	-	16	TRBJ1-3	-	TGTGCCAGCAGCGTAAGGGAGGGGTACTCTGGAAACACCATATATTTT	CASSVREGYSGNTIYF
TRBV19	TRBD1	14	TRBJ1-5	-	TGTGCCAGTAGTCTACAGGGGGCACGGCAGCCCCAGCATTTT	CASSLQGARQPQHF
TRBV10-3	-	12	TRBJ1-1	-	TGTGCCATCAGCAAGACAGGCCCCGAAGCTTTCTTT	CAISKTGPEAFF
TRBV11-2	TRBD2	18	TRBJ2-2	few	TGTGCCAGCAGCAGACCTACCACTAGCGGGGAAGGTAGCGGGGAGCTGTTTTTT	CASSRPTTSGEGSGELFF
TRBV11-2	-	19	TRBJ1-3	-	TGTGCCAGCAGCTTACCCCGGGGAGGCCTAAGGGCCTCTGGAAACACCATATATTTT	CASSLPRGGLRASGNTIYF
TRBV30	TRBD1	11	TRBJ1-2	-	TGTGCCTGGGGAGGGGGCGGTGGCTACACCTTC	CAWGGGGGYTF
TRBV12-5	-	15	TRBJ2-2	-	TGTGCTAGTGGTTTGGTCCTGAGAGGGACCGGGGAGCTGTTTTTT	CASGLVLRGTGELFF